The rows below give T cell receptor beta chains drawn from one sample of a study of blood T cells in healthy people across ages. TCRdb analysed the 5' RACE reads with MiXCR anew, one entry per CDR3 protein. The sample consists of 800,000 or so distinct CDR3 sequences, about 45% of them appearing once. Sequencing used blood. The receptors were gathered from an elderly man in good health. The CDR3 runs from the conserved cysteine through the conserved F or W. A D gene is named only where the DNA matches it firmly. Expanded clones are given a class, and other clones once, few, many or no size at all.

CDR3 protein: CASSEAGVQPQHF
CDR3 DNA: TGTGCCAGCAGTGAAGCGGGGGTCCAGCCCCAGCATTTT
clone size: few
J gene: TRBJ1-5
D gene: -
V gene: TRBV6-1

CDR3 protein: CATSDYGGSSYNEQFF
CDR3 DNA: TGTGCCACCAGTGATTATGGGGGCAGCTCCTACAATGAGCAGTTCTTC
clone size: -
J gene: TRBJ2-1
D gene: -
V gene: TRBV24-1

CDR3 protein: CASSSLMGRGGYTF
CDR3 DNA: TGTGCCAGCAGCTCCCTCATGGGGCGCGGTGGCTACACCTTC
clone size: -
J gene: TRBJ1-2
D gene: -
V gene: TRBV7-2

CDR3 protein: CSVEDQQGTGELFF
CDR3 DNA: TGCAGCGTTGAAGATCAGCAGGGCACCGGGGAGCTGTTTTTT
clone size: few
J gene: TRBJ2-2
D gene: -
V gene: TRBV29-1

CDR3 protein: CASSYSTPTSGSWYNEQFF
CDR3 DNA: TGTGCCAGCAGTTACTCGACTCCAACTAGCGGTTCTTGGTACAATGAGCAGTTCTTC
clone size: few
J gene: TRBJ2-1
D gene: TRBD2
V gene: TRBV6-2/TRBV6-3

CDR3 protein: CASSAPADGNKNTGYTF
CDR3 DNA: TGTGCCAGCAGTGCCCCGGCGGACGGTAATAAAAATACGGGCTACACCTTC
clone size: -
J gene: TRBJ1-2
D gene: -
V gene: TRBV28

CDR3 protein: CASNTDRSTGTQYF
CDR3 DNA: TGTGCCAGCAATACAGACCGTAGCACAGGTACGCAGTATTTT
clone size: -
J gene: TRBJ2-3
D gene: -
V gene: TRBV7-2

CDR3 protein: CASSMGLAGEEQYF
CDR3 DNA: TGTGCCAGCAGCATGGGACTAGCGGGGGAAGAGCAGTACTTC
clone size: -
J gene: TRBJ2-4
D gene: TRBD2
V gene: TRBV12-3/TRBV12-4

CDR3 protein: CASLLAGSYNEQYF
CDR3 DNA: TGTGCCAGTCTCCTAGCGGGCTCTTACAATGAGCAGTACTTC
clone size: -
J gene: TRBJ2-7
D gene: TRBD2
V gene: TRBV28

CDR3 protein: CASSQHPGTGGEPQHF
CDR3 DNA: TGCGCCAGCAGCCAACACCCCGGGACAGGGGGCGAGCCCCAGCATTTT
clone size: -
J gene: TRBJ1-5
D gene: TRBD1
V gene: TRBV4-3

CDR3 protein: CASSQLNYEQYF
CDR3 DNA: TGTGCCAGCAGCCAGCTAAACTACGAGCAGTACTTC
clone size: -
J gene: TRBJ2-7
D gene: -
V gene: TRBV3-1

CDR3 protein: CASSPQRSDTQYF
CDR3 DNA: TGTGCCAGCAGCCCCCAGCGGTCAGATACGCAGTATTTT
clone size: -
J gene: TRBJ2-3
D gene: -
V gene: TRBV4-2

CDR3 protein: CASSSGRPGGNEQFF
CDR3 DNA: TGTGCCAGCAGCTCCGGGCGCCCGGGGGGGAATGAGCAGTTCTTC
clone size: -
J gene: TRBJ2-1
D gene: TRBD2
V gene: TRBV7-9

CDR3 protein: CASSGLGGYRNTEAFF
CDR3 DNA: TGCGCCAGCAGCGGCCTTGGGGGTTACAGAAACACTGAAGCTTTCTTT
clone size: -
J gene: TRBJ1-1
D gene: -
V gene: TRBV5-1

CDR3 protein: CASIISGTGGFGYTF
CDR3 DNA: TGTGCCAGTATAATATCTGGGACAGGGGGCTTTGGCTACACCTTC
clone size: -
J gene: TRBJ1-2
D gene: TRBD1
V gene: TRBV19

CDR3 protein: CASKVTSGTYEQYF
CDR3 DNA: TGTGCCAGTAAGGTGACTAGCGGAACCTACGAGCAGTACTTC
clone size: -
J gene: TRBJ2-7
D gene: TRBD2
V gene: TRBV19

CDR3 protein: CTSSKLAGKETQYF
CDR3 DNA: TGTACCAGCAGTAAACTAGCGGGAAAAGAGACCCAGTACTTC
clone size: -
J gene: TRBJ2-5
D gene: TRBD2
V gene: TRBV28

CDR3 protein: CASSLAGDSWETQYF
CDR3 DNA: TGTGCCAGCAGTTTAGCGGGAGATTCATGGGAGACCCAGTACTTC
clone size: few
J gene: TRBJ2-5
D gene: -
V gene: TRBV12-3/TRBV12-4

CDR3 protein: CSPRQGDTQYF
CDR3 DNA: TGCAGCCCGAGACAGGGAGATACGCAGTATTTT
clone size: few
J gene: TRBJ2-3
D gene: TRBD1
V gene: TRBV29-1

CDR3 protein: CASSVAASGREQYF
CDR3 DNA: TGTGCCAGCAGCGTAGCCGCTAGCGGTAGGGAGCAGTACTTC
clone size: -
J gene: TRBJ2-7
D gene: TRBD2
V gene: TRBV9

CDR3 protein: CASSLVRSYQETQYF
CDR3 DNA: TGTGCCAGCAGCTTAGTACGTTCGTACCAAGAGACCCAGTACTTC
clone size: -
J gene: TRBJ2-5
D gene: -
V gene: TRBV7-6

CDR3 protein: CASSVDPGGGTYEQYF
CDR3 DNA: TGTGCCAGCAGCGTAGATCCCGGCGGGGGCACCTACGAGCAGTACTTC
clone size: -
J gene: TRBJ2-7
D gene: -
V gene: TRBV9

CDR3 protein: CSAAFEVFDNEQFF
CDR3 DNA: TGCAGTGCTGCTTTTGAAGTTTTCGACAATGAGCAGTTCTTC
clone size: -
J gene: TRBJ2-1
D gene: -
V gene: TRBV20-1

CDR3 protein: CASYSSQGKGTQYF
CDR3 DNA: TGTGCCAGTTACTCCTCCCAGGGGAAAGGGACCCAGTACTTC
clone size: few
J gene: TRBJ2-5
D gene: -
V gene: TRBV6-5

CDR3 protein: CASSSDSLDEQYF
CDR3 DNA: TGTGCCAGCAGCTCCGATAGCCTAGATGAGCAGTACTTC
clone size: -
J gene: TRBJ2-7
D gene: -
V gene: TRBV7-3

CDR3 protein: CASRIPPGEQFF
CDR3 DNA: TGTGCCAGCAGGATCCCGCCCGGGGAGCAGTTCTTC
clone size: few
J gene: TRBJ2-1
D gene: -
V gene: TRBV12-3/TRBV12-4

CDR3 protein: CATAPSGGAKNIQYF
CDR3 DNA: TGTGCCACCGCCCCTAGCGGGGGAGCCAAAAACATTCAGTACTTC
clone size: -
J gene: TRBJ2-4
D gene: TRBD2
V gene: TRBV24-1

CDR3 protein: CASTIAGSGKTQYF
CDR3 DNA: TGTGCCAGCACAATAGCGGGATCGGGAAAGACCCAGTACTTC
clone size: -
J gene: TRBJ2-5
D gene: TRBD2
V gene: TRBV7-2

CDR3 protein: CSAWEEGLYNEQYF
CDR3 DNA: TGCAGTGCTTGGGAGGAGGGGCTATACAATGAGCAGTACTTC
clone size: -
J gene: TRBJ2-5
D gene: -
V gene: TRBV20-1

CDR3 protein: CASSQQPGLQSEQYF
CDR3 DNA: TGCGCCAGCAGCCAACAACCGGGACTACAAAGCGAGCAGTACTTC
clone size: -
J gene: TRBJ2-7
D gene: TRBD2
V gene: TRBV4-1

CDR3 protein: CASSALDEQYF
CDR3 DNA: TGTGCCAGCAGTGCCCTGGACGAGCAGTACTTC
clone size: -
J gene: TRBJ2-7
D gene: -
V gene: TRBV6-6

CDR3 protein: CASSQGSSNYGYTF
CDR3 DNA: TGTGCCAGCAGCCAAGGTTCCAGCAACTATGGCTACACCTTC
clone size: -
J gene: TRBJ1-2
D gene: -
V gene: TRBV4-2

CDR3 protein: CASSEGSLAAETQYF
CDR3 DNA: TGTGCCAGCAGTGAAGGTTCACTAGCCGCCGAGACCCAGTACTTC
clone size: once
J gene: TRBJ2-5
D gene: -
V gene: TRBV25-1

CDR3 protein: CASSVRDREEYF
CDR3 DNA: TGCGCCAGCAGCGTCCGGGACAGAGAGGAGTATTTT
clone size: -
J gene: TRBJ2-3
D gene: TRBD1
V gene: TRBV5-1

CDR3 protein: CASSNSGGETQYF
CDR3 DNA: TGTGCCAGCAGCAATAGTGGGGGGGAGACCCAGTACTTC
clone size: -
J gene: TRBJ2-5
D gene: -
V gene: TRBV7-2

CDR3 protein: CASSEGSRYGYTF
CDR3 DNA: TGCGCCAGCAGTGAGGGTTCTCGGTATGGCTACACCTTC
clone size: -
J gene: TRBJ1-2
D gene: -
V gene: TRBV10-1

CDR3 protein: CASSLSSGSSNEQFF
CDR3 DNA: TGTGCCAGCAGTTTAAGTAGCGGGAGTAGCAATGAGCAGTTCTTC
clone size: -
J gene: TRBJ2-1
D gene: TRBD2
V gene: TRBV12-3/TRBV12-4

CDR3 protein: CASSQLAGGYDEQFF
CDR3 DNA: TGTGCCAGCAGCCAACTAGCGGGCGGCTATGATGAGCAGTTCTTC
clone size: -
J gene: TRBJ2-1
D gene: TRBD2
V gene: TRBV6-1

CDR3 protein: CAWSVGPGSDTQYF
CDR3 DNA: TGTGCCTGGAGTGTCGGACCCGGTTCAGATACGCAGTATTTT
clone size: -
J gene: TRBJ2-3
D gene: -
V gene: TRBV30

CDR3 protein: CASSAHPTGELFF
CDR3 DNA: TGTGCCAGCAGCGCGCACCCCACCGGGGAGCTGTTTTTT
clone size: -
J gene: TRBJ2-2
D gene: -
V gene: TRBV7-6

CDR3 protein: CASSYRRASLSSYNEQFF
CDR3 DNA: TGTGCCAGCAGTTACAGGAGGGCTTCCCTGAGCTCCTACAATGAGCAGTTCTTC
clone size: -
J gene: TRBJ2-1
D gene: -
V gene: TRBV6-5

CDR3 protein: CASSPQRPGQRKDQPQHF
CDR3 DNA: TGTGCCAGCAGTCCACAGAGGCCCGGACAGCGAAAAGATCAGCCCCAGCATTTT
clone size: -
J gene: TRBJ1-5
D gene: -
V gene: TRBV6-2/TRBV6-3